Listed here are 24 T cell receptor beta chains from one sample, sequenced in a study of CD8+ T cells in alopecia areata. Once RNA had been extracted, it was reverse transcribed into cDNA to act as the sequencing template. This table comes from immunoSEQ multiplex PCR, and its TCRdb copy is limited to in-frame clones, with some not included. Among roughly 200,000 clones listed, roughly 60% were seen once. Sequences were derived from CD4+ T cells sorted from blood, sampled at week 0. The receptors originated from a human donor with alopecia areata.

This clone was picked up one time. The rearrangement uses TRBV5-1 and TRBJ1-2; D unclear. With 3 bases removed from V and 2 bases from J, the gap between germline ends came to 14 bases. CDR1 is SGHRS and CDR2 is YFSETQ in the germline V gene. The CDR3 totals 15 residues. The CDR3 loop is CASSWKDSRNYGYTF. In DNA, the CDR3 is TGCGCCAGCAGCTGGAAGGACTCACGCAACTATGGCTACACCTTC.

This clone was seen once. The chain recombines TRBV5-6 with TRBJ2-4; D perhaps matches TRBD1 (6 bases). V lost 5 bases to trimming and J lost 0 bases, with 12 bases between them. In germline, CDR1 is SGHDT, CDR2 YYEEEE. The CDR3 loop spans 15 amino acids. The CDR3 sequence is CASRGGQLAKNIQYF. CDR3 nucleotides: TGTGCCAGCAGGGGTGGACAGCTAGCCAAAAACATTCAGTACTTC.

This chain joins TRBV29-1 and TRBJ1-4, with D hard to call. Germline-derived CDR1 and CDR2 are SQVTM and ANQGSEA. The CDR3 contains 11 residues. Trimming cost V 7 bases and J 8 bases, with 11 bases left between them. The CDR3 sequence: CSGRVGEKLFF. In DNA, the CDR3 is TGCAGCGGGAGGGTTGGAGAAAAACTGTTTTTT.

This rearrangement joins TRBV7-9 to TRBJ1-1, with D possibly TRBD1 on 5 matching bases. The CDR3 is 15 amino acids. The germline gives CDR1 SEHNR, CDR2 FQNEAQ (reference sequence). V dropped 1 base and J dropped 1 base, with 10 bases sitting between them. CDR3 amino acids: CASSLGGTGNTEAFF. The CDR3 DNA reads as TGTGCCAGCAGCTTAGGCGGGACGGGGAACACTGAAGCTTTCTTT.

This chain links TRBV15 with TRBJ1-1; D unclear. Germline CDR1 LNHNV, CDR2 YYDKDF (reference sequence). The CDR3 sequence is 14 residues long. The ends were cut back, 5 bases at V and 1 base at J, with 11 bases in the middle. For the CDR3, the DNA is TGTGCCACCAGCCCGCTGACGAAGAACACTGAAGCTTTCTTT. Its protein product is CATSPLTKNTEAFF.

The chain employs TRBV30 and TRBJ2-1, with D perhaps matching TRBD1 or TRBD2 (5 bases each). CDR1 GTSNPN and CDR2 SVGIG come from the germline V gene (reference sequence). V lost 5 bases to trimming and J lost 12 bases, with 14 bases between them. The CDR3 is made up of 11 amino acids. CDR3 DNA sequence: TGTGCCTGGTATCAGGGAGTAGGGCAGTTCTTC. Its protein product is CAWYQGVGQFF.

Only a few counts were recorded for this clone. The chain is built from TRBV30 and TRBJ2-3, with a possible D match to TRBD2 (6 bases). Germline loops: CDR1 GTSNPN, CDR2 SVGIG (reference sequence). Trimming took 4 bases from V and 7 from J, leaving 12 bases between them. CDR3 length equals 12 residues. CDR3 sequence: CAWTRDSHTQYF. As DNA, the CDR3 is TGTGCCTGGACCCGGGACTCGCATACGCAGTATTTT.

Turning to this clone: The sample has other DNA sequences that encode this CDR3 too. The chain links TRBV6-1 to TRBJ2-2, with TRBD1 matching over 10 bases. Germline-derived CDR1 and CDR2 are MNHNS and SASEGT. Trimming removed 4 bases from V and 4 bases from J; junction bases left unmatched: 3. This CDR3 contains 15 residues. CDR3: CASSATGGSTGELFF. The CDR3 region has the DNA TGTGCCAGCAGTGCGACAGGGGGCTCCACCGGGGAGCTGTTTTTT.

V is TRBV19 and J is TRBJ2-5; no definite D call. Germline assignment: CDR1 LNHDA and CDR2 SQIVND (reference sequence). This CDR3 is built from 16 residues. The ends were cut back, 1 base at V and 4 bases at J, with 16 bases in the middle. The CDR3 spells CASSIGSAQSPETQYF. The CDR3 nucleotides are TGTGCCAGTAGTATAGGGAGTGCCCAGTCCCCAGAGACCCAGTACTTC.

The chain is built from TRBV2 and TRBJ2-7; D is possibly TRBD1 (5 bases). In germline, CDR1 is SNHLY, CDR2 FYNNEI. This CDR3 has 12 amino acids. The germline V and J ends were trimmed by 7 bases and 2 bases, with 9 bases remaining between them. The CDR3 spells CASMTEAYEQYF. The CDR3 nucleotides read TGTGCCAGCATGACAGAGGCCTACGAGCAGTACTTC.

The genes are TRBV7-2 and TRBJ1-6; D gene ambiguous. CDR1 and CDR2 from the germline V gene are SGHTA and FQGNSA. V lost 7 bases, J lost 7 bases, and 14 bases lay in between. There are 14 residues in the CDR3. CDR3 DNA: TGTGCCAGCACAAAGGAAGTAACCAATTCACCCCTCCACTTT. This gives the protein CASTKEVTNSPLHF. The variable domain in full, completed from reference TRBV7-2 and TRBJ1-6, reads GAGVSQSPSNKVTEKGKDVELRCDPISGHTALYWYRQSLGQGLEFLIYFQGNSAPDKSGLPSDRFSAERTGGSVSTLTIQRTQQEDSAVYLCASTKEVTNSPLHFGNGTRLTVT.

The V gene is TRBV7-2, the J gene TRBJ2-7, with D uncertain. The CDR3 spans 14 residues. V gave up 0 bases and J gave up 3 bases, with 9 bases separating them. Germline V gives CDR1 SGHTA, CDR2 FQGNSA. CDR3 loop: CASSLALTNYEQYF. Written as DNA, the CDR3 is TGTGCCAGCAGCTTAGCCTTGACCAACTACGAGCAGTACTTC. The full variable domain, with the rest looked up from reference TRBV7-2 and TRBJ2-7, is GAGVSQSPSNKVTEKGKDVELRCDPISGHTALYWYRQSLGQGLEFLIYFQGNSAPDKSGLPSDRFSAERTGGSVSTLTIQRTQQEDSAVYLCASSLALTNYEQYFGPGTRLTVT.

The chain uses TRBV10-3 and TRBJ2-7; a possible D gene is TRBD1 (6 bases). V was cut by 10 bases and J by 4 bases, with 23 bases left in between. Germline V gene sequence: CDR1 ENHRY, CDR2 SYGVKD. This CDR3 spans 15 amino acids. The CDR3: CATSLGSQGLYEQYF. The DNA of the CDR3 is TGTGCCACCTCCCTCGGGTCACAGGGTTTGTACGAGCAGTACTTC.

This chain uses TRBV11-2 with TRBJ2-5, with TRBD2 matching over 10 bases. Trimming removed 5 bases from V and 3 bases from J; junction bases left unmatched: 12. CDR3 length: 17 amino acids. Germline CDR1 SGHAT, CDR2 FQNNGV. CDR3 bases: TGTGCCAGCAGCAAGATAATTAGCGGGGGGTCTAAAGAGACCCAGTACTTC. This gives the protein CASSKIISGGSKETQYF.

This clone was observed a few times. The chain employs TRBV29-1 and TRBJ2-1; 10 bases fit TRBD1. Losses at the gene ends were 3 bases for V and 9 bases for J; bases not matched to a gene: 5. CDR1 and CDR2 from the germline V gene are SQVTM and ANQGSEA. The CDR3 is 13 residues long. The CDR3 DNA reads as TGCAGCGTTGATGAGACAGGGGGCAGTGAGCAGTTCTTC. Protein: CSVDETGGSEQFF.

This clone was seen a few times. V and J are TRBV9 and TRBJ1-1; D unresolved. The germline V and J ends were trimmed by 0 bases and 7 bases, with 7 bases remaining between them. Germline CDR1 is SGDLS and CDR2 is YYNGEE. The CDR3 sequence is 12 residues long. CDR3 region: CASSVEWGEAFF. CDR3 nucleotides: TGTGCCAGCAGCGTAGAGTGGGGTGAAGCTTTCTTT.

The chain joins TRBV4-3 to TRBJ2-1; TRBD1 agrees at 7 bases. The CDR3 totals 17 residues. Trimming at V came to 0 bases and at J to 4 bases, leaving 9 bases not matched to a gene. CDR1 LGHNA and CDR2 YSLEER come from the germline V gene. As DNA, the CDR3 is TGCGCCAGCAGCCAAGATGTAGGGACAGAGGATTACAATGAGCAGTTCTTC. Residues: CASSQDVGTEDYNEQFF.

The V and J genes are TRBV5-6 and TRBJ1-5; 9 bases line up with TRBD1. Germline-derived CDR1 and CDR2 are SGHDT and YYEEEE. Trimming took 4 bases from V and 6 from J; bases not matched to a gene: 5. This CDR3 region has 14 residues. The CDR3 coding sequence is TGTGCCAGCAGCGGGGGACAGGGACGTCAGCCCCAGCATTTT. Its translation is CASSGGQGRQPQHF.

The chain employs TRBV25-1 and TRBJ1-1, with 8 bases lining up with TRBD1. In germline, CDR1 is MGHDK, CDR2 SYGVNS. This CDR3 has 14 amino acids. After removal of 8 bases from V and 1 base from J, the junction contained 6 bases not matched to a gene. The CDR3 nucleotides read TGTGCCAGCCGCGGACAGGGACCGAACACTGAAGCTTTCTTT. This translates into CASRGQGPNTEAFF.

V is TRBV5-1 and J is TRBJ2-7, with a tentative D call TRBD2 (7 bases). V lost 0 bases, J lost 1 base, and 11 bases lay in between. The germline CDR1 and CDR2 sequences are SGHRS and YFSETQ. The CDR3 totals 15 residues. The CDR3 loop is CASSLGAGASYEQYF. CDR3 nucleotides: TGCGCCAGCAGCTTGGGTGCGGGGGCGTCCTACGAGCAGTACTTC.

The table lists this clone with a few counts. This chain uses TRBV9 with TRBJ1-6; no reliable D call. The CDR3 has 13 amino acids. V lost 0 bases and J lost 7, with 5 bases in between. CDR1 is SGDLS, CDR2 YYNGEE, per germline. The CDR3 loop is CASSVGENSPLHF. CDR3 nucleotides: TGTGCCAGCAGCGTAGGGGAGAATTCACCCCTCCACTTT.

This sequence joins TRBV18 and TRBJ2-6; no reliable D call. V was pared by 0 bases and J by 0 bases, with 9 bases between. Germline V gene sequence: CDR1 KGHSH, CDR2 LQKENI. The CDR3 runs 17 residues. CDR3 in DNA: TGTGCCAGCTCACCACCCGTTTTGGCCTCTGGGGCCAACGTCCTGACTTTC. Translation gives CASSPPVLASGANVLTF. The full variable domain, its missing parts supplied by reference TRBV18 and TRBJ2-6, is NAGVMQNPRHLVRRRGQEARLRCSPMKGHSHVYWYRQLPEEGLKFMVYLQKENIIDESGMPKERFSAEFPKEGPSILRIQQVVRGDSAAYFCASSPPVLASGANVLTFGAGSRLTVL.

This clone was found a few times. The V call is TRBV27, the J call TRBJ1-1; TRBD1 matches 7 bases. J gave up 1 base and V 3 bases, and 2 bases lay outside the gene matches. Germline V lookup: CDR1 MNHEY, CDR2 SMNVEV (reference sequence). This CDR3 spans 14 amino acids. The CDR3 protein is CASSLGQSNTEAFF. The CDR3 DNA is TGTGCCAGCAGTTTGGGACAGTCGAACACTGAAGCTTTCTTT.

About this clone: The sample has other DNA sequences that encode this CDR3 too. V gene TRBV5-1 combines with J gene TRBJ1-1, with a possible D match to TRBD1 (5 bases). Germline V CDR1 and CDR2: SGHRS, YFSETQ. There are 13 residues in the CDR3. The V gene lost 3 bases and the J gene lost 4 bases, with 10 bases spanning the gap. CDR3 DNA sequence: TGCGCCAGCAGCTCCCAGGGAAGCACTGAAGCTTTCTTT. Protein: CASSSQGSTEAFF.